The 24 T cell receptor beta chains reported below all come from one sample, sequenced in a study of T cells in Graves' hyperthyroidism and ophthalmopathy. Amplified regions were TCR beta CDR3 sequences from RNA transcripts. During a first-round RT-PCR of the TCR CDR3, the HTBI primer set was used. MiXCR, run by TCRdb on the multiplex PCR reads, gives a single entry per CDR3 protein. Found here are roughly 290,000 distinct CDR3 sequences, about 14% of them singletons; the top ten hold about 8%. Material for sequencing was blood. All receptors come from a woman between 25 and 40 years old with Graves' hyperthyroidism that later progressed to Graves' ophthalmopathy.

This clonotype was recorded at least ten times. The chain links TRBV28 to TRBJ2-1; D possibly uses TRBD1 or TRBD2 (5 bases each). This CDR3 is 13 amino acids long. Per the germline V gene, CDR1 is MDHEN and CDR2 is SYDVKM. Trimming shortened V by 6 bases and J by 6 bases, and 12 bases separated the two germline ends. The CDR3 DNA is TGTGCCAGCAGGCCCCCTGGGGGCAATGAGCAGTTCTTC. Translating it yields CASRPPGGNEQFF.

This clonotype was detected many times. V usage is TRBV6-2 or TRBV6-3 and J usage is TRBJ1-5; 8 bases fit TRBD1. Unmatched junction bases numbered 6, after V lost 9 bases and J lost 5 bases. Germline CDR1 and CDR2: MNHEY and SVGEGT. The CDR3 spans 13 residues. The CDR3 DNA sequence: TGTGCCAGTAAGACAGGGGATTATCAGCCCCAGCATTTT. Translating gives CASKTGDYQPQHF.

At least ten counts were recorded for this clonotype. The CDR3 region is CASTPWGGGGETQYF. In nucleotides, the CDR3 is TGTGCCAGCACCCCTTGGGGGGGAGGCGGGGAGACCCAGTACTTC. The chain has TRBV27 and TRBJ2-5; 7 positions match TRBD2. The length of the CDR3 is 15 residues. J was trimmed by 5 bases and V by 7 bases; bases with no gene match: 13. Germline-derived CDR1 and CDR2 are MNHEY and SMNVEV (reference sequence).

The J gene is TRBJ2-1, the V gene TRBV19; D is tentatively TRBD1 or TRBD2 (5 bases each). V gave up 3 bases and J gave up 7 bases, with 13 bases separating them. The CDR3 loop spans 14 amino acids. The germline CDR1 and CDR2 sequences are LNHDA and SQIVND (reference sequence). For the CDR3, the DNA is TGTGCCAGTAGTATCGGGACGGCTCGGAATGAGCAGTTCTTC. Its translation is CASSIGTARNEQFF.

This clonotype was counted ten times or more. This chain connects TRBV27 to TRBJ2-1; TRBD2 matches at 9 bases. The V gene end was trimmed by 0 bases and the J gene end by 7 bases; junction bases not matched to a gene: 7. CDR1 is MNHEY, CDR2 SMNVEV, per germline (reference sequence). This CDR3 has 16 amino acids. The CDR3 protein is CASSLSAGGPSNEQFF. The CDR3 bases are TGTGCCAGCAGTTTATCGGCGGGAGGGCCTAGTAATGAGCAGTTCTTC.

A word on this clonotype: The CDR3 does not close with the conserved phenylalanine or tryptophan, likely indicating a read error. The J gene is TRBJ1-1, the V gene TRBV6-1; D may be TRBD1 (5 bases). Germline V gene lookup returns CDR1 MNHNS and CDR2 SASEGT. The CDR3 length is 14 residues. As DNA, the CDR3 is TGTGCCAGCAGTGGGGGACGGATGAACACTGAGGCTTTCTCT. As protein: CASSGGRMNTEAFS.

The sample holds many counts of this clonotype. The chain joins TRBV5-1 to TRBJ2-7; D is ambiguous. Germline CDR1 is SGHRS and CDR2 is YFSETQ. Trimming shortened V by 2 bases and J by 3 bases, and 9 bases separated the two germline ends. The CDR3 contains 13 residues. The CDR3 DNA follows: TGCGCCAGCAGCTTTGGCGATCGCTACGAGCAGTACTTC. This sequence encodes CASSFGDRYEQYF. The full variable domain, its missing parts supplied by reference TRBV5-1 and TRBJ2-7, is KAGVTQTPRYLIKTRGQQVTLSCSPISGHRSVSWYQQTPGQGLQFLFEYFSETQRNKGNFPGRFSGRQFSNSRSEMNVSTLELGDSALYLCASSFGDRYEQYFGPGTRLTVT.

This chain joins TRBV29-1 and TRBJ2-5; 9 bases agree with TRBD1. There are 13 residues in the CDR3. V lost 5 bases, J lost 4 bases, and 5 bases stayed unmatched. Germline V gene lookup returns CDR1 SQVTM and CDR2 ANQGSEA. The CDR3 here is CSVRDRATETQYF. In nucleotides, the CDR3 is TGCAGCGTTCGGGACAGGGCGACAGAGACCCAGTACTTC.

At least ten counts were recorded for this clonotype. The rearrangement joins TRBV29-1 to TRBJ2-7; D unclear. V was trimmed by 7 bases and J by 4 bases, leaving 11 bases between them. This CDR3 has 11 residues. The germline CDR1 and CDR2 sequences are SQVTM and ANQGSEA. In DNA form, the CDR3 reads TGCAGCGGGGGATCTATATACGAGCAGTACTTC. It encodes CSGGSIYEQYF.

The table lists this clonotype with many counts. The chain is built from TRBV7-2 and TRBJ1-1; D is unresolved. Germline V gene lookup returns CDR1 SGHTA and CDR2 FQGNSA. The CDR3 is 15 residues long. Trimming took off 5 bases at V and 7 bases at J, with 20 bases between the two ends. CDR3 amino acids: CASSLLHGESVEAFF. In DNA form, the CDR3 reads TGTGCCAGCAGCCTATTACATGGGGAATCCGTTGAAGCTTTCTTT. Supplemented by reference TRBV7-2 and TRBJ1-1, the full variable domain reads GAGVSQSPSNKVTEKGKDVELRCDPISGHTALYWYRQSLGQGLEFLIYFQGNSAPDKSGLPSDRFSAERTGGSVSTLTIQRTQQEDSAVYLCASSLLHGESVEAFFGQGTRLTVV.

The V gene is TRBV29-1, the J gene TRBJ1-2, with D uncertain. The V end lost 2 bases, the J end lost 2 bases, and 6 bases lay between the germline ends. CDR1 and CDR2 (germline): SQVTM, ANQGSEA. The CDR3 has 12 amino acids. The CDR3 bases are TGCAGCGTTGAACGGCAGAACTATGGCTACACCTTC. Amino acids: CSVERQNYGYTF.

In its sample, this clonotype was seen a few times. The chain recombines TRBV28 with TRBJ2-2; TRBD1 matches at 7 bases. Germline assignment: CDR1 MDHEN and CDR2 SYDVKM. With 5 bases clipped from V and 7 bases from J, the junction kept 19 bases outside the gene matches. The CDR3 length is 18 residues. In nucleotides, the CDR3 is TGTGCCAGCAGTACCCTCCCCACCAGGGGGTGGAGAGGCGGGGAGCTGTTTTTT. It yields the protein CASSTLPTRGWRGGELFF.

As regards this clonotype: It may be a read error: a sequence one base away is much more abundant. The CDR3 DNA follows: TGTGCCAGCAGTATAACCGGGACAGGGGCCTACGAGCAGTACTTC. Protein: CASSITGTGAYEQYF. V gene TRBV6-2 or TRBV6-3 combines with J gene TRBJ2-7; 10 nucleotides agree with TRBD1. Germline values: CDR1 MNHEY, CDR2 SVGEGT. The length of the CDR3 is 15 residues. The J segment lost 2 bases and the V segment lost 5 bases, leaving 6 bases of the junction unmatched.

At least ten counts were recorded for this clonotype. J is TRBJ2-5 and V is TRBV3-1; possibly TRBD1 or TRBD2 for D (5 bases each). Between the trimmed V and J ends, which lost 4 bases and 3 bases, there was a span of 15 bases. CDR1 and CDR2 from the germline V gene are LGHDT and YNNKEL (reference sequence). CDR3 length equals 15 residues. CDR3 protein: CASSPYGAPEETQYF. The CDR3 DNA sequence: TGTGCCAGCAGCCCATACGGGGCCCCTGAAGAGACCCAGTACTTC.

This clonotype was seen a few times. The rearrangement joins TRBV5-6 to TRBJ2-2; D is unclear. Germline V gene sequence: CDR1 SGHDT, CDR2 YYEEEE. V dropped 7 bases and J dropped 6 bases, with 7 bases sitting between them. The CDR3 has 11 residues. CDR3 sequence (DNA): TGTGCCAGCCGGATTCCCGGGGAGCTGTTTTTT. It codes for CASRIPGELFF.

This clonotype was found many times. The rearrangement uses TRBV11-2 and TRBJ2-6; 9 bases fit TRBD1. This CDR3 is 16 amino acids long. V shed 5 bases, J shed 4 bases, and the junction held 6 bases outside the gene matches. Looked up from germline, CDR1 is SGHAT and CDR2 is FQNNGV. The CDR3 sequence is CASSHTGGAGANVLTF. In DNA, the CDR3 is TGTGCCAGCAGCCACACAGGGGGCGCGGGGGCCAACGTCCTGACTTTC.

The table lists this clonotype with many counts. This chain links TRBV28 with TRBJ2-2; D is perhaps TRBD1 (6 bases). Per germline, CDR1 MDHEN and CDR2 SYDVKM. The CDR3 extends over 15 amino acids. Deletions cut 3 bases from V and 1 base from J, with 9 bases between. CDR3 bases: TGTGCCAGCAGTTTTCAGGGGAAGAACACCGGGGAGCTGTTTTTT. Its translation: CASSFQGKNTGELFF.

This clonotype came up many times. The chain uses TRBV27 and TRBJ2-7; no clear D. This CDR3 has 14 amino acids. Germline CDR1 reads MNHEY; CDR2 reads SMNVEV (reference sequence). The V and J ends lost 4 bases and 0 bases respectively, with 10 bases between them. CDR3 amino acids: CASSSNTASYEQYF. CDR3 nucleotides: TGTGCCAGCAGTTCCAATACGGCCTCCTACGAGCAGTACTTC.

This clonotype was seen repeatedly, ten times or more. V and J are TRBV12-3 or TRBV12-4 and TRBJ2-3, with TRBD2 matching 7 bases. Germline trimming cut 4 bases from V and 4 bases from J; bases unmatched to any gene: 5. The CDR3 runs to 14 residues. CDR3 DNA: TGTGCCAGCAGTTCCAGTCTAGCGGCAGATACGCAGTATTTT. Protein product: CASSSSLAADTQYF.

This clonotype was seen repeatedly, ten times or more. This chain connects TRBV7-9 to TRBJ2-5, with a possible D match to TRBD1 (5 bases). Trimming shortened V by 4 bases and J by 4 bases, and 13 bases separated the two germline ends. Germline lookup yields CDR1 SEHNR and CDR2 FQNEAQ (reference sequence). This CDR3 has 14 residues. The CDR3 DNA sequence: TGTGCCAGCAGCTCCCAGGGTTACCGAGAGACCCAGTACTTC. Protein: CASSSQGYRETQYF.

The rearrangement joins TRBV20-1 to TRBJ1-1; tentatively, D is TRBD1 (6 bases). The CDR3 spans 13 residues. CDR1 and CDR2 (germline): DFQATT, SNEGSKA (reference sequence). The V end was cut by 5 bases, the J end by 5 bases, with 15 bases between. CDR3 in amino acids: CSAVPGRGTEAFF. The CDR3 bases are TGCAGTGCTGTTCCGGGGAGGGGGACTGAAGCTTTCTTT.

This clonotype was detected a few times. The genes are TRBV9 and TRBJ2-3, with D tentatively TRBD1 (5 bases). The germline CDR1 and CDR2 sequences are SGDLS and YYNGEE. V lost 0 bases, J lost 3 bases, and 11 bases lay in between. This CDR3 comprises 15 residues. DNA of the CDR3: TGTGCCAGCAGCGTAGAGGGGTCTGCGACAGATACGCAGTATTTT. It translates to CASSVEGSATDTQYF.

The rearrangement joins TRBV2 to TRBJ1-2; TRBD1 aligns across 8 bases. Looked up from germline, CDR1 is SNHLY and CDR2 is FYNNEI. The CDR3 has 18 amino acids. Germline trimming cut 0 bases from V and 0 bases from J; bases unmatched to any gene: 9. The CDR3 sequence is CASSEAHSQGATNYGYTF. The CDR3 DNA follows: TGTGCCAGCAGTGAAGCTCATTCCCAGGGGGCGACTAACTATGGCTACACCTTC. Variable domain in full (rest from reference TRBV2 and TRBJ1-2): EPEVTQTPSHQVTQMGQEVILRCVPISNHLYFYWYRQILGQKVEFLVSFYNNEISEKSEIFDDQFSVERPDGSNFTLKIRSTKLEDSAMYFCASSEAHSQGATNYGYTFGSGTRLTVV.

As for this clonotype: This may be a read error: a much more frequent sequence differs by one nucleotide. The chain is built from TRBV27 and TRBJ1-5; TRBD1 is a possible D gene (5 bases). Germline assignment: CDR1 MNHEY and CDR2 SMNVEV (reference sequence). The length of the CDR3 is 14 residues. Between the trimmed V and J ends, which lost 5 bases and 5 bases, there was a span of 13 bases. CDR3 sequence (DNA): TGTGCCAGCAGTCCACGGGGAGGGGATCAGCCCCAGCATTTT. Encoded protein: CASSPRGGDQPQHF.